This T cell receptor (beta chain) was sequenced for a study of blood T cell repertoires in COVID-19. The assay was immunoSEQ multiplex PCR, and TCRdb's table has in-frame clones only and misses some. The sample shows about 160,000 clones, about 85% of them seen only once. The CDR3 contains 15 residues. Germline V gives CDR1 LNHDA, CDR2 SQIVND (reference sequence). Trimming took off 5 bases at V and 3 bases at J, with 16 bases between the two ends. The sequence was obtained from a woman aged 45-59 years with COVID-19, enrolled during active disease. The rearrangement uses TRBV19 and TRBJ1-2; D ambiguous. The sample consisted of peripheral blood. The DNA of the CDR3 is TGTGCCAGTAGTCACAACCCAAGAGGTGACTATGGCTACACCTTC. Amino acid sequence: CASSHNPRGDYGYTF.